Listed below are T cell receptor beta chains from one sample, sequenced in a study of control samples from healthy donors and cancer patients. Repertoires were generated with immunoSEQ multiplex PCR, while TCRdb's copy carries only in-frame clones and drops some. The repertoire holds roughly 180,000 clones, with around 90% as singletons. Sample: blood. These receptors all stem from a woman aged 40 to 55 in good health. Both conserved end residues are part of each CDR3. The D gene is left open where the match is weak. Rows give clone size only sometimes, using once, few, many, or a class for an expanded clone.

J gene: TRBJ1-1; D gene: -; V gene: TRBV6-6; clone size: -; CDR3 DNA: TGTGCCATAGGCCCCCGGTCGAACACTGAAGCTTTCTTT; CDR3 protein: CAIGPRSNTEAFF
J gene: TRBJ1-2; D gene: -; V gene: TRBV13; clone size: few; CDR3 DNA: TGTGCCAGCAGCTTGGCGGACGGATATGGCTACACCTTC; CDR3 protein: CASSLADGYGYTF
J gene: TRBJ1-5; D gene: -; V gene: TRBV6-1; clone size: medium-sized; CDR3 DNA: TGTGCCAGCAGTGAAAAGTCAGGGGAGGGTCAGCCCCAGCATTTT; CDR3 protein: CASSEKSGEGQPQHF
J gene: TRBJ2-3; D gene: -; V gene: TRBV5-1; clone size: once; CDR3 DNA: TGCGCCAGCAGCGGGGGACTGGACACAGATACGCAGTATTTT; CDR3 protein: CASSGGLDTDTQYF
J gene: TRBJ1-6; D gene: -; V gene: TRBV4-1; clone size: -; CDR3 DNA: TGCGCCAGCAGCCAAGTGGCCGCCCTTCTTGATTCACCCCTCCACTTT; CDR3 protein: CASSQVAALLDSPLHF
J gene: TRBJ1-1; D gene: -; V gene: TRBV5-4; clone size: -; CDR3 DNA: TGTGCCAGCAGCCCGAAACAGGGTACGAACACTGAAGCTTTCTTT; CDR3 protein: CASSPKQGTNTEAFF
J gene: TRBJ2-7; D gene: -; V gene: TRBV7-9; clone size: -; CDR3 DNA: TGTGCCAGCAGCTTAGGACAGCTCTACGAGCAGTACTTC; CDR3 protein: CASSLGQLYEQYF
J gene: TRBJ1-1; D gene: -; V gene: TRBV28; clone size: -; CDR3 DNA: TGTGCCAGCAGTTTACCCGGACTAGAAGGAACTGAAGCTTTCTTT; CDR3 protein: CASSLPGLEGTEAFF
J gene: TRBJ1-3; D gene: -; V gene: TRBV18; clone size: few; CDR3 DNA: TGTGCCAGCTCACCAAGCGATAGTAACACCATATATTTT; CDR3 protein: CASSPSDSNTIYF
J gene: TRBJ1-1; D gene: -; V gene: TRBV15; clone size: once; CDR3 DNA: TGTGCCACCAGCAGAGATTTGGGCATGAACACTGAAGCTTTCTTT; CDR3 protein: CATSRDLGMNTEAFF
J gene: TRBJ2-5; D gene: -; V gene: TRBV6-2/TRBV6-3; clone size: -; CDR3 DNA: TGTGCCAGCAGTTATCCTGGTAGTAGGGAGACCCAGTACTTC; CDR3 protein: CASSYPGSRETQYF
J gene: TRBJ1-6; D gene: TRBD1; V gene: TRBV7-9; clone size: -; CDR3 DNA: TGTGCCAGCAGCTTAGGTACAGGGGAAACCAATTCACCCCTCCACTTT; CDR3 protein: CASSLGTGETNSPLHF
J gene: TRBJ1-1; D gene: -; V gene: TRBV5-1; clone size: -; CDR3 DNA: TGCGCCAGCAGCTTTACCACCGTCGCTGAAGCTTTCTTT; CDR3 protein: CASSFTTVAEAFF
J gene: TRBJ1-1; D gene: -; V gene: TRBV3-1/TRBV3-2; clone size: -; CDR3 DNA: TGTGCCAGCAGCCAAGATCAGTCAACAGGAGGGTACACTGAAGCTTTCTTT; CDR3 protein: CASSQDQSTGGYTEAFF
J gene: TRBJ1-6; D gene: -; V gene: TRBV4-1; clone size: -; CDR3 DNA: TGCGCCAGCAGCCATATAAATTCACCCCTCCACTTT; CDR3 protein: CASSHINSPLHF
J gene: TRBJ1-1; D gene: -; V gene: TRBV10-1; clone size: -; CDR3 DNA: TGCGCCAGCAATCGGCAGCTGAACACTGAAGCTTTCTTT; CDR3 protein: CASNRQLNTEAFF
J gene: TRBJ2-5; D gene: TRBD1; V gene: TRBV7-8; clone size: -; CDR3 DNA: TGTGCCAGCAGCCCACAGGGGAAGGAGACCCAGTACTTC; CDR3 protein: CASSPQGKETQYF
J gene: TRBJ1-5; D gene: -; V gene: TRBV4-1; clone size: -; CDR3 DNA: TGCGCCAGCAGCCAAGTAGCGCGAGGGCCTCGGGCCCAGCATTTT; CDR3 protein: CASSQVARGPRAQHF
J gene: TRBJ2-1; D gene: TRBD2; V gene: TRBV19; clone size: -; CDR3 DNA: TGTGCCAGTAGTCGGGGGGGGAGAATGGGTTACAATGAGCAGTTCTTC; CDR3 protein: CASSRGGRMGYNEQFF
J gene: TRBJ1-1; D gene: -; V gene: TRBV10-3; clone size: -; CDR3 DNA: TGTGCCATCCGCACCCTAGGGGCGAACACTGAAGCTTTCTTT; CDR3 protein: CAIRTLGANTEAFF
J gene: TRBJ2-3; D gene: -; V gene: TRBV12-3/TRBV12-4; clone size: -; CDR3 DNA: TGTGCCAGCACCCCAAGCACAGATACGCAGTATTTT; CDR3 protein: CASTPSTDTQYF
J gene: TRBJ2-3; D gene: -; V gene: TRBV20-1; clone size: -; CDR3 DNA: TGCAGTGCCATCTCGGGGGATACGCAGTATTTT; CDR3 protein: CSAISGDTQYF
J gene: TRBJ1-1; D gene: -; V gene: TRBV19; clone size: -; CDR3 DNA: TGTGCCAGTAGTATAGGGGTGGGCACTGAAGCTTTCTTT; CDR3 protein: CASSIGVGTEAFF
J gene: TRBJ2-7; D gene: TRBD2; V gene: TRBV28; clone size: -; CDR3 DNA: TGTGCCAGCAGTCGATCCGGACTAGCGAGAGAGCAGTACTTC; CDR3 protein: CASSRSGLAREQYF
J gene: TRBJ1-4; D gene: -; V gene: TRBV5-1; clone size: -; CDR3 DNA: TGCGCCAGCAGCTTGAGAGGGGACAATGAAAAACTGTTTTTT; CDR3 protein: CASSLRGDNEKLFF
J gene: TRBJ1-2; D gene: -; V gene: TRBV15; clone size: once; CDR3 DNA: TGTGCCACCAGCAGAGAGGAGGGGGATGGCTACACCTTC; CDR3 protein: CATSREEGDGYTF
J gene: TRBJ2-2; D gene: -; V gene: TRBV7-6; clone size: -; CDR3 DNA: TGTGCCAGCAGCCGGTTCACCGGGGAGCTGTTTTTT; CDR3 protein: CASSRFTGELFF
J gene: TRBJ2-5; D gene: -; V gene: TRBV7-9; clone size: -; CDR3 DNA: TGTGCCAGCAGCTTACTTACTTCAGGCGCCAGCCCAGAGACCCAGTACTTC; CDR3 protein: CASSLLTSGASPETQYF
J gene: TRBJ2-5; D gene: TRBD2; V gene: TRBV5-8; clone size: -; CDR3 DNA: TGTGCCAGCAGCTCTGGACTAGCGGGGGCCATTGGGGAGACCCAGTACTTC; CDR3 protein: CASSSGLAGAIGETQYF
J gene: TRBJ2-6; D gene: -; V gene: TRBV2; clone size: -; CDR3 DNA: TGTGCCGGCCAAGAGCAGGGGGGCTCTGGGGCCAACGTCCTGACTTTC; CDR3 protein: CAGQEQGGSGANVLTF
J gene: TRBJ1-1; D gene: -; V gene: TRBV11-2; clone size: -; CDR3 DNA: TGTGCCAGCAGCCCCATCACGAACACTGAAGCTTTCTTT; CDR3 protein: CASSPITNTEAFF
J gene: TRBJ1-1; D gene: -; V gene: TRBV5-1; clone size: -; CDR3 DNA: TGCGCCAGCAGCTTGGACAGCTCTCTCCCGAACACTGAAGCTTTCTTT; CDR3 protein: CASSLDSSLPNTEAFF
J gene: TRBJ2-1; D gene: -; V gene: TRBV12-3/TRBV12-4; clone size: once; CDR3 DNA: TGTGCCAGCACTCAAGGCGACGGTGAGCAGTTCTTC; CDR3 protein: CASTQGDGEQFF
J gene: TRBJ2-1; D gene: TRBD2; V gene: TRBV4-1; clone size: -; CDR3 DNA: TGCGCCAGCAGCCAAAAGACTAGCAGTGAGCAGTTCTTC; CDR3 protein: CASSQKTSSEQFF
J gene: TRBJ1-5; D gene: -; V gene: TRBV5-5; clone size: few; CDR3 DNA: TGTGCCAGCAGCTTGGGGAGTTTAGGACCCCAGCATTTT; CDR3 protein: CASSLGSLGPQHF
J gene: TRBJ2-5; D gene: TRBD2; V gene: TRBV13; clone size: -; CDR3 DNA: TGTGCCAGCAGCTTTTGGACTAGAGAAGGGACCCAGTACTTC; CDR3 protein: CASSFWTREGTQYF
J gene: TRBJ1-2; D gene: -; V gene: TRBV28; clone size: -; CDR3 DNA: TGTGCCAGCAGTTTCAGGGCAGGGGTAGGCTATGGCTACACCTTC; CDR3 protein: CASSFRAGVGYGYTF
J gene: TRBJ1-1; D gene: -; V gene: TRBV5-1; clone size: -; CDR3 DNA: TGCGCCAGCAGCTTGGGACAAACTGAAGCTTTCTTT; CDR3 protein: CASSLGQTEAFF
J gene: TRBJ1-2; D gene: -; V gene: TRBV19; clone size: -; CDR3 DNA: TGTGCCAGTAATAGCGTCTGGTATGGCTACACCTTC; CDR3 protein: CASNSVWYGYTF
J gene: TRBJ2-7; D gene: TRBD2; V gene: TRBV6-1; clone size: -; CDR3 DNA: TGTGCCAGCAGTGAAGAGGCGGGGGGGCCAGGGGAGCAGTACTTC; CDR3 protein: CASSEEAGGPGEQYF
J gene: TRBJ1-1; D gene: -; V gene: TRBV5-1; clone size: -; CDR3 DNA: TGCGCCAGCGGCCCCGGTCCCGGTAACACTGAAGCTTTCTTT; CDR3 protein: CASGPGPGNTEAFF
J gene: TRBJ1-3; D gene: TRBD1; V gene: TRBV12-3/TRBV12-4; clone size: -; CDR3 DNA: TGTGCCAGCACCAAGACAGGGGGAAACACCATATATTTT; CDR3 protein: CASTKTGGNTIYF
J gene: TRBJ2-5; D gene: TRBD2; V gene: TRBV7-9; clone size: -; CDR3 DNA: TGTGCCAGCAGCTTGCGTTTGGGACTAGTTACGGAGACCCAGTACTTC; CDR3 protein: CASSLRLGLVTETQYF
J gene: TRBJ2-1; D gene: TRBD2; V gene: TRBV10-3; clone size: -; CDR3 DNA: TGTGCCATCAGTCGGGGGGACCCCCAATACAATGAGCAGTTCTTC; CDR3 protein: CAISRGDPQYNEQFF
J gene: TRBJ2-2; D gene: -; V gene: TRBV27; clone size: -; CDR3 DNA: TGTGCCAGCAGTCGGGACGGGAACACCGGGGAGCTGTTTTTT; CDR3 protein: CASSRDGNTGELFF
J gene: TRBJ1-2; D gene: -; V gene: TRBV2; clone size: -; CDR3 DNA: TGTGCCAGCCATAAGGATGTGGGGTCCTCCGGCTATGGCTACACCTTC; CDR3 protein: CASHKDVGSSGYGYTF
J gene: TRBJ2-2; D gene: -; V gene: TRBV6-6; clone size: -; CDR3 DNA: TGTGCCGCTAGGGGGAACACCGGGGAGCTGTTTTTT; CDR3 protein: CAARGNTGELFF
J gene: TRBJ1-5; D gene: TRBD1; V gene: TRBV15; clone size: -; CDR3 DNA: TGTGCCACCAGCAGATCCGAGGACAGGGGCAATCAGCCCCAGCATTTT; CDR3 protein: CATSRSEDRGNQPQHF
J gene: TRBJ1-1; D gene: -; V gene: TRBV10-3; clone size: -; CDR3 DNA: TGTGCCATCAGTGAGTCTAAGGTTGATGAAGCTTTCTTT; CDR3 protein: CAISESKVDEAFF
J gene: TRBJ1-6; D gene: -; V gene: TRBV7-3; clone size: -; CDR3 DNA: TGTGCCAGCAGCCTCCTCCGGGGGACATATCTCCACTTT; CDR3 protein: CASSLLRGTYLHF
J gene: TRBJ1-1; D gene: TRBD1; V gene: TRBV5-5; clone size: -; CDR3 DNA: TGTGCCAGCACCATAACAGGGGCGAACACTGAAGCTTTCTTT; CDR3 protein: CASTITGANTEAFF
J gene: TRBJ2-6; D gene: -; V gene: TRBV7-9; clone size: -; CDR3 DNA: TGTGCCAGCAGCCCGAGCGTCTCTGGGGCCAACGTCCTGACTTTC; CDR3 protein: CASSPSVSGANVLTF
J gene: TRBJ2-3; D gene: TRBD2; V gene: TRBV3-1/TRBV3-2; clone size: -; CDR3 DNA: TGTGCCAGCAGCCAGGAAACTAGCGGGGGGCGGGACACAGATACGCAGTATTTT; CDR3 protein: CASSQETSGGRDTDTQYF
J gene: TRBJ1-5; D gene: -; V gene: TRBV6-5; clone size: -; CDR3 DNA: TGTGCCACAAGACAGCTCAATCAGCCCCAGCATTTT; CDR3 protein: CATRQLNQPQHF
J gene: TRBJ1-2; D gene: -; V gene: TRBV9; clone size: -; CDR3 DNA: TGTGCCAGCAGCGTAGCGGTCAACTATGGCTACACCTTC; CDR3 protein: CASSVAVNYGYTF
J gene: TRBJ1-1; D gene: -; V gene: TRBV7-9; clone size: -; CDR3 DNA: TGTGCCAGCAGCAACCCAGGAAAGAACACTGAAGCTTTCTTT; CDR3 protein: CASSNPGKNTEAFF
J gene: TRBJ1-2; D gene: -; V gene: TRBV10-2; clone size: -; CDR3 DNA: TGCGCCAGCAGTGACGTGTCTAACTATGGCTACACCTTC; CDR3 protein: CASSDVSNYGYTF
J gene: TRBJ2-2; D gene: -; V gene: TRBV5-1; clone size: -; CDR3 DNA: TGCGCCAGCAGCAACTCAGCGGTTACGACCGGGGAGCTGTTTTTT; CDR3 protein: CASSNSAVTTGELFF
J gene: TRBJ1-1; D gene: -; V gene: TRBV10-1; clone size: few; CDR3 DNA: TGCGCCAGCAACTTCAGGGTTGGGAACACTGAAGCTTTCTTT; CDR3 protein: CASNFRVGNTEAFF
J gene: TRBJ2-7; D gene: -; V gene: TRBV5-5; clone size: once; CDR3 DNA: TGTGCCAGCAGCTTGAGCTCCTACGAGCAGTACTTC; CDR3 protein: CASSLSSYEQYF